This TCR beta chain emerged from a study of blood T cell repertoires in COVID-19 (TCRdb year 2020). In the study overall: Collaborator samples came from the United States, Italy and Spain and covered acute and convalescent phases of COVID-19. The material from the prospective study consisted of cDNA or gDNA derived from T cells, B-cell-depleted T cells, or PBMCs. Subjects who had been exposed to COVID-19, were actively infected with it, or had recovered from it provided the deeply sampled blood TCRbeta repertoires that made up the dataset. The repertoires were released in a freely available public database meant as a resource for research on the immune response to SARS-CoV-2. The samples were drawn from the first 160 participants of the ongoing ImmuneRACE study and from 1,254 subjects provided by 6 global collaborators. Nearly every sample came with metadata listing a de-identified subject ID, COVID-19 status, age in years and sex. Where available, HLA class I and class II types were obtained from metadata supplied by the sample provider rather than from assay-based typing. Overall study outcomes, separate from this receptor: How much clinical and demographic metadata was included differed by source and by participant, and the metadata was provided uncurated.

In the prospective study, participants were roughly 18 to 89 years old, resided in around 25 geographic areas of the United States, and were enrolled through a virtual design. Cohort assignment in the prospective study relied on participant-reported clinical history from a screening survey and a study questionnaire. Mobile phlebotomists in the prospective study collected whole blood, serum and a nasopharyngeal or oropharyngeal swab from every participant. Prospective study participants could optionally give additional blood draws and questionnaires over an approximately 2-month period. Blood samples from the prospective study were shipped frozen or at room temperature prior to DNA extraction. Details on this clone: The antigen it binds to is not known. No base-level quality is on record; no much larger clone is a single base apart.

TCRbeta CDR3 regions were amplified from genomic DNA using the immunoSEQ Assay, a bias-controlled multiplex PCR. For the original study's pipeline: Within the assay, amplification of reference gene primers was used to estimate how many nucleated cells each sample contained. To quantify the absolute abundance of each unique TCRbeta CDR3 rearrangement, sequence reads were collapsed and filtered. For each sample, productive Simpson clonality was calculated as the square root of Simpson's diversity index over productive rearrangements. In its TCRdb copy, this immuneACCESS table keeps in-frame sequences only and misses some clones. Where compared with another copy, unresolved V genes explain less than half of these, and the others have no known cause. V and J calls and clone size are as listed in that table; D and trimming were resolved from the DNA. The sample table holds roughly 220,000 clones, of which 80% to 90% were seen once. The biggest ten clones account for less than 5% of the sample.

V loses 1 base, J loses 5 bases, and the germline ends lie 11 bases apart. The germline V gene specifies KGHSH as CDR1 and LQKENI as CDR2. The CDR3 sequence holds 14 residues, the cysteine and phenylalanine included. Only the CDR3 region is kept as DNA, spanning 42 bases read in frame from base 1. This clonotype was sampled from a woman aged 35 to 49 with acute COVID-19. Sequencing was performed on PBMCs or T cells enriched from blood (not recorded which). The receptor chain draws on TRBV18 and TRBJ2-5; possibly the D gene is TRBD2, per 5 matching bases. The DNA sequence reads TGTGCCAGCTCACCACTTATAACGGGGGAGACCCAGTACTTC. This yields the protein CASSPLITGETQYF.